This TCR beta chain stems from a study of T cell changes during pregnancy in multiple sclerosis. This clone has a single count. Generated by immunoSEQ multiplex PCR, the TCRdb table keeps only in-frame clones and is missing some. The sample consists of more than 30,000 clones, 90% to 95% of them appearing once. The V segment lost 4 bases and the J segment 6 bases; nucleotides outside the gene matches: 3. Germline assignment: CDR1 SGHDT and CDR2 YYEEEE. The CDR3 extends over 12 amino acids. The J gene is TRBJ1-1, the V gene TRBV5-6; 7 nucleotides align to TRBD1. The receptor was derived from a female donor with multiple sclerosis, enrolled in a pregnancy study. The specimen comprised CD8+ T cells from peripheral blood mononuclear cells, sampled in the third trimester of pregnancy. The CDR3 DNA follows: TGTGCCAGCAGCCCGGGGACAGCTGAAGCTTTCTTT. Its protein product is CASSPGTAEAFF.